This T cell receptor beta chain appears in the sequencing data of a study of blood T cell repertoires in COVID-19. Across the study: Sources were T cells, B-cell-depleted T cells, or PBMCs; the material itself was cDNA or gDNA.

In the original analysis: Amplification from reference gene primers served as the basis for estimated nucleated cell counts. The repertoire was sequenced with immunoSEQ multiplex PCR; TCRdb's copy has only in-frame clones and lacks some. The V and J calls and clone size are taken from that table; D and trimming were inferred from the DNA. The table records 150,000 to 160,000 clones, about 86% of them present only once. This sequence originates from a woman aged 55-70 years with acute or convalescent COVID-19. Sequencing used peripheral blood.

Here the CDR3 DNA reads TGTGCCAGCAGTATCAATCAGGGGGACCCCTACGAGCAGTACTTC. Encoded protein: CASSINQGDPYEQYF. V and J are TRBV7-2 and TRBJ2-7; 7 bases map to TRBD1. This CDR3 is 15 amino acids long. V dropped 6 bases and J dropped 2; count of bases not matched to a gene: 10. Germline V gives CDR1 SGHTA, CDR2 FQGNSA.